A single T cell receptor (beta chain) is shown here with its context. This record comes from a study of T-cell memory formation after mild COVID-19. V lost 7 bases and J 6 bases, leaving 16 bases between the germline ends. There are 12 residues in the CDR3. Germline loops: CDR1 SQVTM, CDR2 ANQGSEA. TCRdb re-analysed the 5' RACE reads in MiXCR, keeping a single row per CDR3 protein. The sample shows 470,000 or so distinct CDR3 sequences, roughly 20% of them seen only once. This TCR was sampled from an adult woman who had mild COVID-19 (a few samples of this study predate the infection). Cell type and time point are not known. The sequenced sample was PBMCs or a T cell subset sorted from them (not recorded which). This chain connects TRBV29-1 to TRBJ2-7; D is tentatively TRBD1 or TRBD2 (6 bases each). The CDR3 loop reads CSAFGGMAEQYF. The CDR3, as DNA: TGCAGCGCATTCGGGGGCATGGCCGAGCAGTACTTC.